This TCR beta chain appears in the sequencing data of a study of T cells in Graves' hyperthyroidism and ophthalmopathy (dated by TCRdb to the late 2010s). Study-wide context: Peripheral blood samples were taken at the time of initial diagnosis, prior to any treatment. An independent validation cohort of fewer than 20 hyperthyroidism patients and more than 15 patients who later progressed to ophthalmopathy tested prospective prediction of ophthalmopathy. According to the paper, TCR Vbeta CDR3 sequencing was carried out on over 130 peripheral blood samples, which came from fewer than 50 ophthalmopathy, approximately 78 hyperthyroidism and roughly 17 progressor patients. Following sampling, methimazole starting at 30 mg daily was given to hyperthyroidism patients, and high-dose intravenous methylprednisolone was given to ophthalmopathy patients. To identify distinguishing TCR V-J signatures, a discovery cohort of about 95 patients was used, comprising 43 with Graves' ophthalmopathy and some 60 with stable Graves' hyperthyroidism. In about 6 Graves' hyperthyroidism patients, the study also compared T-cell repertoires from thyroid tissue with T-cell repertoires from blood. The 95 to 100 discovery patients were randomly split 7:3 into training and test sets.

Graves' hyperthyroidism was defined as stable when no progression to ophthalmopathy occurred over 18 months of follow-up. Hyperthyroidism patients were newly diagnosed, had a disease duration of under 2 months, and were aged 18 to 65 years. Patients with uncontrolled infections, other autoimmune diseases, pregnancy or lactation were excluded. Clinical symptoms, serum thyroxine and TRAb, thyroid ultrasound, and orbital computed tomography formed the basis for the diagnoses. PBMCs were isolated from roughly 10 ml of fresh peripheral blood by Ficoll-Paque density gradient centrifugation. Total RNA was extracted using Trizol reagent, and RNA quality was assessed on an Agilent 2100 Bioanalyzer. V sheds 6 bases and J sheds 1 base, leaving 13 bases between their ends. Spanning cysteine to phenylalanine, the CDR3 consists of 14 amino acids. The kept DNA is CDR3 alone, 42 bases in frame from the first base. Taken from the germline V gene (reference sequence), the CDR1 and CDR2 loops are LNHDA and SQIVND.

The paper's findings and limits, for the study overall: No statistical method was used to set the sample size in advance, and investigators knew the group allocation. During validation, the model predicted progression to ophthalmopathy a median of about 6.3 months ahead of onset, with 60% to 71% sensitivity and 72.22% specificity. Most expanded thyroid clonotypes (frequency above 0.001) were also detected in blood, a finding suggesting that blood repertoires may reflect thyroid immune responses. A model built on a 13 V-J signature distinguished ophthalmopathy from stable hyperthyroidism, reaching roughly 88% sensitivity and about 81% specificity in cross-validation and 80%/75% in testing.

The TCR beta CDR3 regions were amplified from the RNA transcripts. A first-round RT-PCR of the TCR CDR3 used the HTBI primer set with the Qiagen OneStep RT-PCR kit. Libraries were constructed in a second round of multiplex PCR, after which size selection and purification were performed. Libraries were sequenced paired-end with 100 bp reads on an Illumina HiSeq2000. The original methods were these. Raw data were processed with SOAPnuke, discarding reads with adapters, uncalled bases, mean Phred below 15, or no exact constant-primer or identifier match. COPE v1.2.5 was used to merge high-quality paired reads, and clonotypes were defined as unique nucleotide sequences. Clonotypes were aligned to IMGT TRBV, TRBD and TRBJ reference segments using MiTCR v1.1. The analysis included only V-J combinations with a frequency above 0.0001, which together covered 99% to 99.2% of the repertoires. A TCS score was defined as the ratio of F50 (clonal expansion) to E x V (chaos), with BLOSUM62-based TCRdist applied between CDR3 peptides within each V-J. Welch's t-statistics and random forest reduced 450 to 600 V-J features to fewer than 15, which were used in a naive Bayes classifier (R e1071). Using fastp trimming at Q25 and MiXCR clonotype assembly, TCRdb reanalyzed the public sequencing data and kept in-frame beta chains. Rows with a matching CDR3 protein are joined into one entry that keeps the most common DNA and genes. TCRdb's processing, not the authors' own work, is the source of the V and J calls. This sample gives roughly 720,000 distinct CDR3 sequences in total; 17% of them show up just once. The ten biggest clones cover around 16% of the sample.

As regards this clonotype: Its antigen target is currently unknown. Base qualities are missing; no much larger clone stands one base away.

The V and J segments used are TRBV19 and TRBJ2-7; the D segment could be TRBD1, given 6 matching bases. This TCR derives from a man over 45 with Graves' hyperthyroidism. Sequencing used blood. The nucleotide sequence reads as follows: TGTGCCAGTAGAACCACAACAGGGTCCTACGAGCAGTACTTC. It translates to CASRTTTGSYEQYF.